The T cell receptor (beta chain) under discussion was sequenced for a study of vaccination and CD4 T cells after COVID-19. As to treatment: approximately nine-day PBMC culture with coronavirus spike peptide pools or control peptides (ViraFEST assay). The study sequenced cultured CD4+ T cell DNA using the Oncomine TCR Beta short-read assay. Each CDR3 protein gets one entry after TCRdb re-called the PCR reads with MiXCR. The table shows around 14,000 distinct CDR3 sequences, with approximately 30% occurring only once. Germline CDR1 MNHEY, CDR2 SVGEGT. V trimming: 5 bases; J trimming: 7 bases; junction bases outside the gene matches: 8. The CDR3 extends over 14 amino acids. This clonotype was seen only a few times. Its antigen remains unidentified.

The source material was cultured CD4+ T cells from blood. This receptor was identified in a human donor with COVID-19. The chain joins TRBV6-2 or TRBV6-3 to TRBJ2-1, with TRBD1 matching 7 bases. In DNA form, the CDR3 reads TGTGCCAGCAGTCGACAGGGAATTTGGAATGAGCAGTTCTTC. Translated: CASSRQGIWNEQFF.